The 25 T cell receptor beta chains in this list originate from one sample, sequenced in a study of control samples from healthy donors and cancer patients. Assay: immunoSEQ multiplex PCR; the TCRdb copy retains only in-frame clones and omits some. Of about 140,000 clones in the sample, 80% to 95% were seen once. Input material: blood. Every receptor here comes from a man between 25 and 39 years old in good health.

V and J are TRBV7-3 and TRBJ1-5; TRBD1 aligns across 7 bases. V lost 1 base and J lost 4; bases outside the gene matches: 4. The CDR3 totals 15 residues. CDR1 and CDR2 from the germline V gene are SGHTA and FQGTGA. In nucleotides, the CDR3 is TGTGCCAGCAGCTTAAACAGGGGAGCAAATCAGCCCCAGCATTTT. Amino acids: CASSLNRGANQPQHF.

The chain recombines TRBV3-1 (or the pseudogene TRBV3-2) with TRBJ2-5; a weak D match, TRBD1 (5 bases). V dropped 4 bases and J dropped 3 bases, with 6 bases sitting between them. The CDR3 contains 12 residues. Per germline, CDR1 LGHDT and CDR2 YNNKEL (reference sequence). CDR3 region: CASSPTEETQYF. The CDR3, as DNA: TGTGCCAGCAGCCCGACAGAAGAGACCCAGTACTTC.

The table lists this clone with a count of one. The chain uses TRBV16 and TRBJ1-5, with D possibly being TRBD1 (5 bases). Germline V CDR1 and CDR2: KGHSY, FQNENV. The V and J ends lost 5 bases and 7 bases respectively, with 12 bases between them. The CDR3 is 13 residues long. CDR3 in amino acids: CASSFQGDQPQHF. The DNA for the CDR3 is TGTGCCAGCAGCTTCCAGGGAGACCAGCCCCAGCATTTT.

This rearrangement joins TRBV13 to TRBJ1-1; no definite D call. This CDR3 has 13 amino acids. Trimming removed 2 bases from V and 4 bases from J, with 8 bases in between. The germline V gene has CDR1 PRHDT and CDR2 FYEKMQ (reference sequence). The DNA of the CDR3 is TGTGCCAGCAGCTTACTAGGAACCACTGAAGCTTTCTTT. Translation gives CASSLLGTTEAFF.

This rearrangement joins TRBV11-3 to TRBJ2-2; D perhaps matches TRBD1 (5 bases). V dropped 5 bases and J dropped 4 bases, with 14 bases sitting between them. The V gene's germline CDR1 is SGHNT and CDR2 YENEEA. The CDR3 length is 15 residues. In DNA form, the CDR3 reads TGTGCCAGCAGCCCGGACCGTCAGGGCACCGGGGAGCTGTTTTTT. This gives the protein CASSPDRQGTGELFF.

In its sample, this clone was seen once. The V call is TRBV7-2, the J call TRBJ1-3; 8 bases are a match to TRBD1. Germline V lookup: CDR1 SGHTA, CDR2 FQGNSA. This CDR3 is built from 15 residues. Germline trimming cut 6 bases from V and 4 bases from J; bases unmatched to any gene: 8. The CDR3 sequence is CASRPTGTGGNTIYF. The CDR3, as DNA: TGTGCCAGCAGACCCACCGGGACAGGAGGAAACACCATATATTTT. Based on the CDR3 plus reference TRBV7-2 and TRBJ1-3, the full variable domain is GAGVSQSPSNKVTEKGKDVELRCDPISGHTALYWYRQSLGQGLEFLIYFQGNSAPDKSGLPSDRFSAERTGGSVSTLTIQRTQQEDSAVYLCASRPTGTGGNTIYFGEGSWLTVV.

CDR3 nucleotides: TGTGCCAGCAGTACTAGCGGGAGAATCAACGAGCAGTACTTC. It translates to CASSTSGRINEQYF. This sequence joins TRBV2 and TRBJ2-7; 11 bases are a match to TRBD2. The CDR3 is 14 amino acids. Germline CDR1 and CDR2: SNHLY and FYNNEI. The V segment lost 5 bases and the J segment 5 bases; nucleotides outside the gene matches: 5.

The V gene is TRBV5-1, the J gene TRBJ2-7, with 8 positions matching TRBD1. The germline V gene encodes CDR1 SGHRS and CDR2 YFSETQ. Losses at the gene ends were 2 bases for V and 3 bases for J; bases not matched to a gene: 7. The CDR3 is 15 residues long. In nucleotides, the CDR3 is TGCGCCAGCAGCTTAGGACAGGGCCTTATCTACGAGCAGTACTTC. It codes for CASSLGQGLIYEQYF.

This chain links TRBV12-3 or TRBV12-4 with TRBJ1-2; D not resolved. V was pared by 6 bases and J by 5 bases, with 7 bases between. CDR3 length equals 11 residues. The CDR3 coding sequence is TGTGCCAGCAGGTTCCTATATGGCTACACCTTC. The encoded protein is CASRFLYGYTF.

The CDR3 sequence: CASSELGKRTEAFF. The CDR3 coding sequence is TGTGCCAGCAGTGAATTGGGGAAGAGGACTGAAGCTTTCTTT. The gene calls are TRBV2 and TRBJ1-1; D ambiguous. The CDR3 loop spans 14 amino acids. Germline V gene sequence: CDR1 SNHLY, CDR2 FYNNEI. Trimming took off 2 bases at V and 5 bases at J, with 12 bases between the two ends.

The chain recombines TRBV6-5 with TRBJ2-1, with 9 positions matching TRBD2. The germline gives CDR1 MNHEY, CDR2 SVGAGI. This CDR3 region has 15 residues. V lost 5 bases, J lost 5 bases, and 7 bases stayed unmatched. The CDR3 bases are TGTGCCAGCAGTCCCGGACTAGCGATAAACAATGAGCAGTTCTTC. Translating it yields CASSPGLAINNEQFF.

The V and J genes are TRBV10-3 and TRBJ2-2; 7 bases agree with TRBD1. Trimming at V came to 6 bases and at J to 3 bases, leaving 7 bases not matched to a gene. The germline V gene has CDR1 ENHRY and CDR2 SYGVKD. This CDR3 spans 15 amino acids. The CDR3 is CAISSPGQHTGELFF. The CDR3, as DNA: TGTGCCATCAGCAGTCCGGGACAGCACACCGGGGAGCTGTTTTTT.

This clone appeared a single time. The chain is built from TRBV28 and TRBJ1-1, with D possibly being TRBD1 (6 bases). The CDR3 has 14 residues. From germline, CDR1 is MDHEN and CDR2 SYDVKM. Between the trimmed V and J ends, which lost 10 bases and 0 bases, there was a span of 15 bases. This chain's CDR3 is CATEGQDLNTEAFF. CDR3 in DNA: TGTGCCACCGAGGGACAAGACCTGAACACTGAAGCTTTCTTT.

This clone was seen only once. The V and J genes are TRBV14 and TRBJ2-1; unclear D gene. Between the trimmed V and J ends, which lost 5 bases and 4 bases, there was a span of 9 bases. CDR3 size: 13 residues. Germline CDR1 SGHDN, CDR2 FVKESK. CDR3 protein: CASSGHRYNEQFF. The CDR3 nucleotides read TGTGCCAGCAGCGGCCATAGGTACAATGAGCAGTTCTTC.

The chain links TRBV27 to TRBJ2-6, with D maybe TRBD1 (5 bases). Per germline, CDR1 MNHEY and CDR2 SMNVEV (reference sequence). This CDR3 region has 17 residues. Trimming shortened V by 5 bases and J by 1 base, and 15 bases separated the two germline ends. For the CDR3, the DNA is TGTGCCAGCAGTAAGGAGACAGTGGCTTCTGGGGCCAACGTCCTGACTTTC. Protein sequence: CASSKETVASGANVLTF.

V gene TRBV27 combines with J gene TRBJ1-2; TRBD1 matches at 8 bases. CDR3 length: 14 residues. V gave up 7 bases and J gave up 7 bases; unmatched junction bases: 11. Germline CDR1 and CDR2: MNHEY and SMNVEV (reference sequence). The CDR3 loop reads CASKDGQGPTGYTF. CDR3 nucleotides: TGTGCCAGCAAGGACGGACAGGGCCCTACTGGCTACACCTTC.

The V and J genes are TRBV19 and TRBJ2-3; 7 bases match TRBD1. Germline V lookup: CDR1 LNHDA, CDR2 SQIVND (reference sequence). V dropped 4 bases and J dropped 0; count of bases not matched to a gene: 7. The CDR3 length is 16 residues. CDR3 nucleotides: TGTGCCAGTAGTAAAGACAGGGCTACTAGCACAGATACGCAGTATTTT. Translated: CASSKDRATSTDTQYF.

The rearrangement uses TRBV16 and TRBJ1-5, with D unresolved. Trimming left V 2 bases short and J 2 bases short, with 19 bases between. The CDR3 extends over 18 amino acids. CDR1 and CDR2 (germline): KGHSY, FQNENV. CDR3 region: CASSQQGGRAGGNQPQHF. DNA for the CDR3: TGTGCCAGCAGCCAACAAGGAGGGCGCGCTGGAGGCAATCAGCCCCAGCATTTT.

The CDR3 here is CASSLRSSGTDTQYF. The CDR3 DNA is TGTGCCAGCAGCTTAAGGAGTAGCGGCACAGATACGCAGTATTTT. The V and J genes are TRBV11-3 and TRBJ2-3; tentatively, D is TRBD2 (5 bases). The CDR3 is 15 residues long. Germline V CDR1 and CDR2: SGHNT, YENEEA. The ends were cut back, 2 bases at V and 1 base at J, with 10 bases in the middle.

The genes are TRBV6-4 and TRBJ2-7; 9 positions agree with TRBD2. Germline loops: CDR1 MRHNA, CDR2 SNTAGT. CDR3 length: 16 residues. The trim removed 1 base at V and 3 bases at J, leaving 7 bases unmatched. The CDR3 loop is CASSDFKREDNYEQYF. The CDR3 coding sequence is TGTGCCAGCAGTGACTTCAAGCGGGAGGACAACTACGAGCAGTACTTC.

V usage is TRBV7-2 and J usage is TRBJ2-3; D unresolved. Trimming took off 2 bases at V and 2 bases at J, with 11 bases between the two ends. CDR1 and CDR2 (germline): SGHTA, FQGNSA. There are 15 residues in the CDR3. This CDR3 is CASSLNYPYTDTQYF. In DNA form, the CDR3 reads TGTGCCAGCAGCTTAAACTACCCCTACACAGATACGCAGTATTTT.

The CDR3 region has the DNA TGTGCCACCAGGCCGGGACGACTGGGCGGGGAGCTGTTTTTT. This codes for CATRPGRLGGELFF. The chain uses TRBV15 and TRBJ2-2; D could derive from TRBD1 or TRBD2 (5 bases each). Germline V lookup: CDR1 LNHNV, CDR2 YYDKDF (reference sequence). V lost 6 bases, J lost 7 bases, and 15 bases lay in between. The CDR3 is 14 amino acids.

The CDR3 spells CASSRNDMRANTEAFF. The CDR3 bases are TGTGCCAGCAGCCGCAACGACATGAGGGCTAACACTGAAGCTTTCTTT. V gene TRBV7-2 combines with J gene TRBJ1-1, with D uncertain. CDR3 length equals 16 residues. Germline V CDR1 and CDR2: SGHTA, FQGNSA. V was shortened by 5 bases and J by 2 bases, with 18 bases between the two germline ends.

The chain links TRBV28 to TRBJ1-6, with D possibly being TRBD1 (5 bases). Trimming took 5 bases from V and 0 from J, leaving 11 bases between them. The CDR3 contains 16 residues. Germline V CDR1 and CDR2: MDHEN, SYDVKM. The CDR3 loop is CASSPNRSSYNSPLHF. CDR3 nucleotides: TGTGCCAGCAGTCCTAACAGGAGCTCCTATAATTCACCCCTCCACTTT.

The chain couples TRBV6-4 to TRBJ2-2; D remains ambiguous. Per the germline V gene, CDR1 is MRHNA and CDR2 is SNTAGT. The V and J ends lost 2 bases and 0 bases respectively, with 7 bases between them. The CDR3 totals 15 residues. Here the CDR3 DNA reads TGTGCCAGCAGTGACCGGCACGCGAACACCGGGGAGCTGTTTTTT. Encoded protein: CASSDRHANTGELFF.